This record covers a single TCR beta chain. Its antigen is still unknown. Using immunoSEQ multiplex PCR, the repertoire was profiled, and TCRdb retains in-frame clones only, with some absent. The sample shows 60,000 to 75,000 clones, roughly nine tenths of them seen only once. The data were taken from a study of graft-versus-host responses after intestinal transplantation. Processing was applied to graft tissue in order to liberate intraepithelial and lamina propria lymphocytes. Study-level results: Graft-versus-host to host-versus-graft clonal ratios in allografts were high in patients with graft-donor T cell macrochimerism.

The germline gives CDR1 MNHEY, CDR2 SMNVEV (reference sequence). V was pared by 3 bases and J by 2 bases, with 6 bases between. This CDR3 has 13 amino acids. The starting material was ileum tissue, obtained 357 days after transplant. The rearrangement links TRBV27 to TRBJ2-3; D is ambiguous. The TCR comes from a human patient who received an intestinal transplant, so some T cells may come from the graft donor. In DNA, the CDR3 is TGTGCCAGCAGTTTGATGAACACAGATACGCAGTATTTT. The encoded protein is CASSLMNTDTQYF.